This record looks at one TCR beta chain sequence and its context. Its specificity is unknown. The junction does not match germline at one end; this may be a read error. These data are taken from a study of CD8 T cells in Susac syndrome. Study-wide findings and caveats: The relatively small number of individuals in the TCR sequencing and HLA analysis was acknowledged by the study.

Random hexamers primed reverse transcription of about 0.45 to 1 ug RNA. TCRdb fed the immunoSEQ multiplex PCR reads into MiXCR, producing one record per CDR3 protein. The data contain around 190,000 distinct CDR3 sequences, roughly 96% of them seen just once; the ten biggest clones take up about 0.1%. CDR1 is SNHLY, CDR2 FYNNEI, per germline. The CDR3 contains 11 residues. The origin of this receptor is a human donor in good health. The sequencing sample was made of CD4+ T cells from PBMCs. The chain combines TRBV2 with TRBJ1-2; D is undetermined. This CDR3 reads CASSEAETLHF. The CDR3 DNA sequence: TGTGCCAGCAGTGAAGCCGAGACTCTGCACTTC.